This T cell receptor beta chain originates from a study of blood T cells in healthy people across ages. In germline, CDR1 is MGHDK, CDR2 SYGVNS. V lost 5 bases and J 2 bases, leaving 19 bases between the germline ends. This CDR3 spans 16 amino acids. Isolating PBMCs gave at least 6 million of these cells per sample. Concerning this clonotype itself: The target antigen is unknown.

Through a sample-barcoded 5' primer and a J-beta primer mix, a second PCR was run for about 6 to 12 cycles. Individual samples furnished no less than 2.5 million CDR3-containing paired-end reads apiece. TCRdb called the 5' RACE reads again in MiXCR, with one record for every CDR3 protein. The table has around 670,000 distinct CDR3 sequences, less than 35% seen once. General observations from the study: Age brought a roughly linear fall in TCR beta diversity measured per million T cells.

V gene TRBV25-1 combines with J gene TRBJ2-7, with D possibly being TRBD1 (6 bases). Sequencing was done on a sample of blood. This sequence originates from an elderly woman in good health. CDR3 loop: CASSTPDSRKPYEQYF. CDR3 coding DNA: TGTGCCAGCAGTACCCCGGACAGTCGAAAACCCTACGAGCAGTACTTC.